The present TCR beta chain was sequenced within a study of shared clonotypes between healthy human individuals. Researchers divided each subset's genomic DNA evenly across several immunoSEQ plates. Data came from immunoSEQ multiplex PCR; TCRdb stores just in-frame clones and leaves some out. The table lists about 460,000 clones, approximately 80% of them singletons, with more than 10% in the top ten. The clonotype originates from a woman aged 40-49 years in good health. Some clones in this sample may be carry-over from other donors' samples. Sequenced input: PBMCs.

The CDR3 spells CASRLAGESYEQYF. CDR3 DNA sequence: TGTGCCAGTCGACTAGCGGGAGAATCCTACGAGCAGTACTTC. V is TRBV28 and J is TRBJ2-7, with 12 bases matching TRBD2. The germline V gene has CDR1 MDHEN and CDR2 SYDVKM. The CDR3 extends over 14 amino acids. Trimming took 9 bases from V and 1 from J; bases not matched to a gene: 4.